The clone carrying this T cell receptor (beta chain) appeared many times. Its cognate antigen is unknown. How the authors handled the data: Between-group CDR3 differences, defined by clinicopathological status, yielded a distant-metastasis classifier for papillary thyroid cancer. TCRdb reprocessed the PCR reads via MiXCR. The V and J calls come from TCRdb's annotation, not from the publication. The sample holds tens of thousands of clones, roughly 25% seen once. Until they underwent thyroid surgery, no patient had received any treatment. The data derive from a study of metastatic and nonmetastatic thyroid tumors. About the study: Thyroid patients, malignant and benign, had repertoires compared across blood and tumor or nodule tissue. Study-wide results and limits: Patients with malignant thyroid tumors reportedly had significantly higher TCR beta diversity than those with benign nodules, in blood and tumor.

The sequence came from a female donor with papillary thyroid cancer or a benign thyroid nodule (not recorded which). Some clones in this sample may be carry-over from other donors' samples. Sequencing was performed on blood.

The CDR3 DNA is TGTGCCAGTAACCCCGGACGGGGGTCCTCCACAGATACGCAGTATTTT. It specifies CASNPGRGSSTDTQYF. V is TRBV19 and J is TRBJ2-3, with a weak D call TRBD2 (6 bases). CDR3 length: 16 amino acids. V was pared by 7 bases and J by 2 bases, with 19 bases between. Per the germline V gene, CDR1 is LNHDA and CDR2 is SQIVND (reference sequence).